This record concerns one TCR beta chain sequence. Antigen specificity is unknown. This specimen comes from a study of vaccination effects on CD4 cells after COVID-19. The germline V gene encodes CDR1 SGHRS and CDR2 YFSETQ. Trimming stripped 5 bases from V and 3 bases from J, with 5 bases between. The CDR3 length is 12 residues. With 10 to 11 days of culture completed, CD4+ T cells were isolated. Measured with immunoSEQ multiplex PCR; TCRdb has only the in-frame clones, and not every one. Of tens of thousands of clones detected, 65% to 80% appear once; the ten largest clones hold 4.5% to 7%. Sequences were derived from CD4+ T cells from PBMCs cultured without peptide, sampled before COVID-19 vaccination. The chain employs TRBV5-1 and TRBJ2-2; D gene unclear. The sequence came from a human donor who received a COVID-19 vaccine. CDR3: CASRRDTGELFF. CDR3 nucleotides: TGCGCCAGCAGACGGGACACCGGGGAGCTGTTTTTT. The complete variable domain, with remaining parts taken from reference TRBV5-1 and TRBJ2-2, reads KAGVTQTPRYLIKTRGQQVTLSCSPISGHRSVSWYQQTPGQGLQFLFEYFSETQRNKGNFPGRFSGRQFSNSRSEMNVSTLELGDSALYLCASRRDTGELFFGEGSRLTVL.